Below, 26 T cell receptor beta chains from the same sample are listed, as sequenced in a study of blood T cells in healthy people across ages. The use of a sample-barcoded 5' primer and a J-beta primer mix characterized a second PCR of about 6 to 12 cycles. TCRdb re-derived calls from the 5' RACE reads in MiXCR, one entry per CDR3 protein. Among hundreds of thousands of distinct CDR3 sequences listed, under 25% were seen once. Sequenced sample: blood. These TCRs come from a man in his 70s in good health.

The V gene is TRBV5-1, the J gene TRBJ2-1, with TRBD2 matching 8 bases. Germline CDR1 is SGHRS and CDR2 is YFSETQ. V dropped 4 bases and J dropped 8; count of bases not matched to a gene: 11. The CDR3 consists of 15 residues. The CDR3 loop is CASSTSGTRCDEQFF. The CDR3 DNA sequence: TGCGCCAGCAGCACATCCGGGACTAGGTGCGATGAGCAGTTCTTC.

The chain employs TRBV6-2 or TRBV6-3 and TRBJ1-2; possibly TRBD1 for D (5 bases). Trimming left V 8 bases short and J 3 bases short, with 16 bases between. Germline CDR1 and CDR2: MNHEY and SVGEGT. The CDR3 length is 14 residues. The CDR3 spells CASGTRGVHYGYTF. CDR3 sequence (DNA): TGTGCCAGCGGCACTAGAGGGGTGCACTATGGCTACACCTTC.

This clonotype was seen more than once but under ten times. The chain combines TRBV3-1 with TRBJ2-1, with D perhaps TRBD2 (6 bases). V was pared by 1 base and J by 8 bases, with 21 bases between. This CDR3 is built from 17 residues. Germline CDR1 is LGHDT and CDR2 is YNNKEL (reference sequence). The CDR3 DNA follows: TGTGCCAGCAGCCAAGCCCTAACTAGCACGGGGCTCGATGAGCAGTTCTTC. This encodes CASSQALTSTGLDEQFF.

A few counts support this clonotype. CDR3 amino acids: CASSPPQRPYNEQFF. The CDR3 coding sequence is TGTGCCAGCTCACCACCGCAGCGGCCTTACAATGAGCAGTTCTTC. The chain is built from TRBV18 and TRBJ2-1; tentative D call: TRBD2 (5 bases). The V gene lost 0 bases and the J gene lost 4 bases, with 10 bases spanning the gap. The CDR3 sequence is 15 residues long. From germline, CDR1 is KGHSH and CDR2 LQKENI.

This clonotype came up a few times. Mismatch with germline at one junction end may stem from a read error. The V gene is TRBV7-8, the J gene TRBJ2-2, with TRBD1 as a possible D gene (6 bases). The V gene's germline CDR1 is SGHVS and CDR2 FQNEAQ. The CDR3 runs to 16 residues. The CDR3 DNA reads TGTACCAGCAGCAAGGAGAACAGGGAGATCACCGGGGAGCTGTTTTTT. Residues: CTSSKENREITGELFF.

There are a few counts of this clonotype. The chain carries TRBV19 and TRBJ1-4; D gene ambiguous. Germline V gives CDR1 LNHDA, CDR2 SQIVND (reference sequence). The CDR3 extends over 15 amino acids. Deletions cut 3 bases from V and 5 bases from J, with 13 bases between. The CDR3 region is CASSIGSGANEKLFF. In nucleotides, the CDR3 is TGTGCCAGTAGTATTGGGTCAGGAGCGAATGAAAAACTGTTTTTT. Full variable domain (remainder filled in from reference TRBV19 and TRBJ1-4): DGGITQSPKYLFRKEGQNVTLSCEQNLNHDAMYWYRQDPGQGLRLIYYSQIVNDFQKGDIAEGYSVSREKKESFPLTVTSAQKNPTAFYLCASSIGSGANEKLFFGSGTQLSVL.

This clonotype came up many times. The J gene is TRBJ1-2, the V gene TRBV29-1, with D unresolved. The CDR3 loop spans 12 amino acids. CDR1 is SQVTM, CDR2 ANQGSEA, per germline. V lost 6 bases to trimming and J lost 1 base, with 9 bases between them. CDR3 in amino acids: CSVSLNNYGYTF. The CDR3 bases are TGCAGCGTCTCACTGAATAACTATGGCTACACCTTC. The variable domain in full, with the rest retrieved from reference TRBV29-1 and TRBJ1-2, is SAVISQKPSRDICQRGTSLTIQCQVDSQVTMMFWYRQQPGQSLTLIATANQGSEATYESGFVIDKFPISRPNLTFSTLTVSNMSPEDSSIYLCSVSLNNYGYTFGSGTRLTVV.

This chain uses TRBV7-9 with TRBJ2-1; TRBD1 might be the D (5 bases). V was clipped by 5 bases and J by 7 bases, with 24 bases between them. The CDR3 covers 17 residues. The V gene's germline CDR1 is SEHNR and CDR2 FQNEAQ (reference sequence). The CDR3 spells CASSPLTGILYNNEQFF. The CDR3, as DNA: TGTGCCAGCAGCCCGCTAACAGGAATACTCTACAATAATGAGCAGTTCTTC.

V gene TRBV2 combines with J gene TRBJ2-5, with 8 bases identical to TRBD1. The V segment lost 4 bases and the J segment 5 bases; nucleotides outside the gene matches: 6. CDR3 length: 14 residues. Germline V gene sequence: CDR1 SNHLY, CDR2 FYNNEI. CDR3 sequence (DNA): TGTGCCAGCAGTGGGGAGGACAGGGAGGAGACCCAGTACTTC. Residues: CASSGEDREETQYF.

Note on this clonotype: One end of the junction varies from germline; a read error may be responsible. The chain couples TRBV12-3 or TRBV12-4 to TRBJ2-1, with TRBD2 matching 9 bases. This CDR3 contains 16 residues. CDR3 protein: CAGSLNAGGTYNEQFF. The CDR3, as DNA: TGTGCCGGCAGTTTAAATGCGGGAGGGACCTACAATGAGCAGTTCTTC.

The V gene is TRBV5-1, the J gene TRBJ2-7; D is possibly TRBD1 or TRBD2 (6 bases each). CDR3 size: 16 residues. Trimming shortened V by 1 base and J by 5 bases, and 19 bases separated the two germline ends. Germline-derived CDR1 and CDR2 are SGHRS and YFSETQ. CDR3 amino acids: CASSLSTGASVNEQYF. The CDR3 DNA reads TGCGCCAGCAGCTTGTCGACGGGGGCATCTGTCAACGAGCAGTACTTC.

This clonotype was seen only a few times. The CDR3 DNA is TGTGCCACCAACACGAACACTGAAGCTTTCTTT. As protein: CATNTNTEAFF. This chain joins TRBV7-9 and TRBJ1-1; no clear D gene. The CDR3 length is 11 residues. V lost 10 bases and J 1 base, leaving 7 bases between the germline ends. Germline-derived CDR1 and CDR2 are SEHNR and FQNEAQ (reference sequence).

The chain couples TRBV20-1 to TRBJ1-2; D may be TRBD1 (5 bases). The CDR3 extends over 13 amino acids. CDR1 is DFQATT, CDR2 SNEGSKA, per germline (reference sequence). V was pared by 1 base and J by 3 bases, with 9 bases between. CDR3 bases: TGCAGTGCTAGAGCCGGGGCTGACTATGGCTACACCTTC. This encodes CSARAGADYGYTF.

This clonotype was seen just once. This rearrangement joins TRBV6-2 or TRBV6-3 to TRBJ2-3, with 12 bases that match TRBD2. Trimming cost V 4 bases and J 2 bases; bases outside gene matches: 7. Germline values: CDR1 MNHEY, CDR2 SVGEGT. This CDR3 is built from 17 residues. The CDR3 spells CASSSRTSGDATDTQYF. CDR3 bases: TGTGCCAGCAGTTCGAGGACTAGCGGGGACGCCACAGATACGCAGTATTTT.

In this sample, this clonotype turned up many times. The chain joins TRBV5-1 to TRBJ2-4, with D perhaps matching TRBD1 (5 bases). The CDR3 is 15 amino acids. CDR1 and CDR2 from the germline V gene are SGHRS and YFSETQ. The V end was cut by 1 base, the J end by 0 bases, with 8 bases between. DNA of the CDR3: TGCGCCAGCAGCTTGCAGGGAATAGCCAAAAACATTCAGTACTTC. Translating it yields CASSLQGIAKNIQYF.

This chain connects TRBV7-9 to TRBJ2-1; D perhaps matches TRBD2 (6 bases). The DNA end is a closer match to TRBJ2-7, so the J assignment may be wrong. This CDR3 contains 15 residues. Per the germline V gene, CDR1 is SEHNR and CDR2 is FQNEAQ (reference sequence). This CDR3 is CASSTGTGPTYEQYF. CDR3 sequence (DNA): TGTGCCAGCAGCACGGGGACTGGGCCTACCTACGAGCAGTACTTC.

This clonotype was observed a few times. This chain joins TRBV29-1 and TRBJ2-1, with 8 bases fitting TRBD1. The CDR3 spans 15 residues. Germline V lookup: CDR1 SQVTM, CDR2 ANQGSEA. V dropped 6 bases and J dropped 4; count of bases not matched to a gene: 11. CDR3 residues: CSVPWGRGPYNEQFF. The CDR3 bases are TGCAGCGTCCCCTGGGGCAGGGGGCCTTACAATGAGCAGTTCTTC.

The chain links TRBV19 to TRBJ1-5; D is possibly TRBD1 (6 bases). CDR3 length: 16 amino acids. Germline V gives CDR1 LNHDA, CDR2 SQIVND (reference sequence). The V and J ends lost 1 base and 0 bases respectively, with 10 bases between them. The CDR3 is CASSIGGHFSNQPQHF. The CDR3 DNA reads TGTGCCAGTAGTATAGGGGGACATTTTAGCAATCAGCCCCAGCATTTT.

The chain couples TRBV5-1 to TRBJ2-6; D is unresolved. The length of the CDR3 is 18 residues. Germline values: CDR1 SGHRS, CDR2 YFSETQ. V was pared by 0 bases and J by 1 base, with 14 bases between. CDR3 protein: CASSLEQLGLSGANVLTF. The CDR3 nucleotides are TGCGCCAGCAGCTTGGAACAGCTGGGTCTATCTGGGGCCAACGTCCTGACTTTC.

The rearrangement links TRBV6-5 to TRBJ2-5; D call uncertain. The CDR3 is 12 amino acids. The V end was cut by 5 bases, the J end by 3 bases, with 7 bases between. Germline V gene data show CDR1 as MNHEY and CDR2 as SVGAGI. The CDR3: CASSRAKETQYF. As DNA, the CDR3 is TGTGCCAGCAGTCGGGCCAAAGAGACCCAGTACTTC.

This clonotype was seen many times. The rearrangement links TRBV6-2 or TRBV6-3 to TRBJ2-1; 11 bases are shared with TRBD2. Looked up from germline, CDR1 is MNHEY and CDR2 is SVGEGT. There are 15 residues in the CDR3. After removal of 6 bases from V and 7 bases from J, the junction contained 8 bases not matched to a gene. Here the CDR3 reads CASSPSGRSRNEQFF. DNA of the CDR3: TGTGCCAGCAGCCCTAGCGGGAGGTCTCGGAATGAGCAGTTCTTC.

As to this clonotype: Being one base from a much bigger clone, this may be a read error. The J gene is TRBJ1-3, the V gene TRBV12-3 or TRBV12-4, with 7 positions matching TRBD1. This CDR3 contains 15 residues. Here the CDR3 DNA reads TGTGCCAGCAGGGCGGGACAGTACTCTGGAGACACCATATATTTT. It is translated as CASRAGQYSGDTIYF.

This clonotype was recorded a few times. The J gene is TRBJ2-1, the V gene TRBV9; TRBD1 matches at 10 bases. The CDR3 extends over 16 amino acids. The J segment lost 7 bases and the V segment lost 0 bases, leaving 7 bases of the junction unmatched. Germline-derived CDR1 and CDR2 are SGDLS and YYNGEE. CDR3 sequence (DNA): TGTGCCAGCAGCGTAGTACCCCAGGACAGGGGGAATGAGCAGTTCTTC. As protein: CASSVVPQDRGNEQFF.

This clonotype was observed a handful of times. The chain has TRBV20-1 and TRBJ2-5; weak D call: TRBD1 (5 bases). The closer fit of TRBJ2-1 to the DNA end suggests the J call may be wrong. The CDR3 runs to 11 residues. Germline values: CDR1 DFQATT, CDR2 SNEGSKA (reference sequence). In DNA form, the CDR3 reads TGCAGTGCTAGCTTAGGGGCCGAGCAGTTCTTC. This sequence encodes CSASLGAEQFF.

V gene TRBV18 combines with J gene TRBJ2-1; D is undetermined. The closer fit of TRBJ2-7 to the DNA end suggests the J call may be wrong. CDR3 length equals 13 residues. The germline CDR1 and CDR2 sequences are KGHSH and LQKENI. The CDR3 spells CASSPGDSYEQYF. For the CDR3, the DNA is TGTGCCAGCTCACCAGGGGACTCCTACGAGCAGTACTTC.

This clonotype appeared a few times. The rearrangement links TRBV5-1 to TRBJ2-2, with D possibly being TRBD1 or TRBD2 (5 bases each). The V and J ends lost 1 base and 6 bases respectively, with 19 bases between them. Germline CDR1 SGHRS, CDR2 YFSETQ. The CDR3 loop spans 17 amino acids. The CDR3: CASSLMSAGTSAGELFF. The CDR3 DNA sequence: TGCGCCAGCAGCTTGATGAGCGCCGGGACGTCCGCCGGGGAGCTGTTTTTT.